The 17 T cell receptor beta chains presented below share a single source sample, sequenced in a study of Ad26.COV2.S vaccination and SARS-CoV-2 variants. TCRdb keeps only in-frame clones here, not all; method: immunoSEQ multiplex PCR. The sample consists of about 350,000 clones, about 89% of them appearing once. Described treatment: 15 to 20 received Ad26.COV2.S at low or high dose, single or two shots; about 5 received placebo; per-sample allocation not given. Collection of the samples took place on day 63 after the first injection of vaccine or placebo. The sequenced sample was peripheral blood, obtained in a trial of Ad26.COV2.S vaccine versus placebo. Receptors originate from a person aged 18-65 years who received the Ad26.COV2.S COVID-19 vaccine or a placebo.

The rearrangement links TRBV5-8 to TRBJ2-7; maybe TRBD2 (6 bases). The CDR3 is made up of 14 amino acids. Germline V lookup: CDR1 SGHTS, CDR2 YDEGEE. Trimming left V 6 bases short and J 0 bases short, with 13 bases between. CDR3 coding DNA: TGTGCCAGCATTAAGGCGGGGAGCTCCTACGAGCAGTACTTC. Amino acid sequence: CASIKAGSSYEQYF.

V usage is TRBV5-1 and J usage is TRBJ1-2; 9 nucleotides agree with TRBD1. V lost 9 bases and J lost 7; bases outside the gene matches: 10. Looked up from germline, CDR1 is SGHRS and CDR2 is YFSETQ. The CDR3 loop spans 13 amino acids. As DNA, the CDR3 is TGCGCCATTTCGGGACAGGGAGTTAGTGGCTACACCTTC. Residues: CAISGQGVSGYTF.

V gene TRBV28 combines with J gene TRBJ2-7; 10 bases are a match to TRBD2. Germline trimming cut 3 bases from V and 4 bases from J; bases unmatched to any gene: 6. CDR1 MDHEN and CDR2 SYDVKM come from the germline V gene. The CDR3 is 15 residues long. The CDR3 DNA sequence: TGTGCCAGCAGTTTTTCCCTAGCGGGAGTGTACGAGCAGTACTTC. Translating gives CASSFSLAGVYEQYF. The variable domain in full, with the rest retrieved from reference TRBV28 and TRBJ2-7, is DVKVTQSSRYLVKRTGEKVFLECVQDMDHENMFWYRQDPGLGLRLIYFSYDVKMKEKGDIPEGYSVSREKKERFSLILESASTNQTSMYLCASSFSLAGVYEQYFGPGTRLTVT.

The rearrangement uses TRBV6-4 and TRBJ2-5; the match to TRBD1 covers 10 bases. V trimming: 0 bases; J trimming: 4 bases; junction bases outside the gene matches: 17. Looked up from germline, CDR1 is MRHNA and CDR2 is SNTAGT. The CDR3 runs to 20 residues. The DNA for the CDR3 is TGTGCCAGCAGTGACTCGATTTTTAGGTCGGACAGGGGGTGGTTAGAGACCCAGTACTTC. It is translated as CASSDSIFRSDRGWLETQYF.

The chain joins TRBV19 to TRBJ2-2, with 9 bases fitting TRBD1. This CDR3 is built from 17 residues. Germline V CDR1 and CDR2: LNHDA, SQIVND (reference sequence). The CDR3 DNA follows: TGTGCTGTGGGGGCCCAACAGGGGGCCACCTCCACCGGGGAGCTGTTTTTT. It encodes CAVGAQQGATSTGELFF.

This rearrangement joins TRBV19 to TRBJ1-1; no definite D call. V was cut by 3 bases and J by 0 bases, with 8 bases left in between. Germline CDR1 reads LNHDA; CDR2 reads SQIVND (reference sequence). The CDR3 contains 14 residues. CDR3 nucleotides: TGTGCCAGTAGTATGCCCCAAATGAACACTGAAGCTTTCTTT. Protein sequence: CASSMPQMNTEAFF.

CDR3 loop: CASSQDYEQFF. For the CDR3, the DNA is TGTGCCAGTAGTCAGGACTACGAGCAGTTCTTC. The chain has TRBV19 and TRBJ2-1; D may be TRBD2 (6 bases). The V end lost 5 bases, the J end lost 10 bases, and 9 bases lay between the germline ends. The CDR3 contains 11 residues. Germline V gene sequence: CDR1 LNHDA, CDR2 SQIVND (reference sequence).

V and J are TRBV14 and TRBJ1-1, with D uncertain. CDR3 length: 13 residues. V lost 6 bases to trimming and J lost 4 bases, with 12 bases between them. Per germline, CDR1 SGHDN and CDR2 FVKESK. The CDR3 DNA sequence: TGTGCCAGCAGACCCGATATGAGCACTGAAGCTTTCTTT. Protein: CASRPDMSTEAFF.

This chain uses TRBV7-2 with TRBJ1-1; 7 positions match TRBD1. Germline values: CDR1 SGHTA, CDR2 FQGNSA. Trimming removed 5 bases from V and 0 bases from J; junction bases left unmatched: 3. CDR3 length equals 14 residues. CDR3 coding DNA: TGTGCCAGCAGCAATACAGGGGTGAACACTGAAGCTTTCTTT. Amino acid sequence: CASSNTGVNTEAFF.

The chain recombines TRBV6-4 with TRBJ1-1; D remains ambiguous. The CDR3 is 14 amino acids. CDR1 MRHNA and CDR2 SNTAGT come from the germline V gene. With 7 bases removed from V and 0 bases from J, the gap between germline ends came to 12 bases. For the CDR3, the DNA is TGTGCCAGCATGCGGCGTTTTTTGAACACTGAAGCTTTCTTT. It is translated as CASMRRFLNTEAFF.

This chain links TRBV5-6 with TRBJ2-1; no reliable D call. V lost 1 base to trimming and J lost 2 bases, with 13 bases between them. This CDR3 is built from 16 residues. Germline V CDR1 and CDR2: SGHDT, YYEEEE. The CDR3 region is CASSLFGELPYNEQFF. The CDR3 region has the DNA TGTGCCAGCAGCTTGTTTGGCGAGCTCCCCTACAATGAGCAGTTCTTC.

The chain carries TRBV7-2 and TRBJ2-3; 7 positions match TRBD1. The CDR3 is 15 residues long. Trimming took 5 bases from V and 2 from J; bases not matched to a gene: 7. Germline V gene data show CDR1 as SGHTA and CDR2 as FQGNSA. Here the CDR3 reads CASSLTGTVTDTQYF. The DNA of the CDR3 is TGTGCCAGCAGCCTAACCGGGACAGTCACAGATACGCAGTATTTT.

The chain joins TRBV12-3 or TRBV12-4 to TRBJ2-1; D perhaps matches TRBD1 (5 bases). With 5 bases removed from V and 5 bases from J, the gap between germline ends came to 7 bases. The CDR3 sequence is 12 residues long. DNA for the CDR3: TGTGCCAGCAGTGTCAGGGACAATGAGCAGTTCTTC. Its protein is CASSVRDNEQFF.

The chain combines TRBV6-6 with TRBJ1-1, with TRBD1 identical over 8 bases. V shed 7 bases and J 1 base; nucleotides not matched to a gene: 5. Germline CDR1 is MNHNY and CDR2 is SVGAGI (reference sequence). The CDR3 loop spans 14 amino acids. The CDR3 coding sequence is TGTGCCAGCAAGAGCGACAGGGGGAACACTGAAGCTTTCTTT. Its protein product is CASKSDRGNTEAFF.

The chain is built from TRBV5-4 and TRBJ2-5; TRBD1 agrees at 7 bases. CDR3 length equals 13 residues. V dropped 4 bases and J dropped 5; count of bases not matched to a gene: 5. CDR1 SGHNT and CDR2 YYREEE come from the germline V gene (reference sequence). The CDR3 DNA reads TGTGCCAGCAGCGGGGGACAGTGGGAGACCCAGTACTTC. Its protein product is CASSGGQWETQYF.

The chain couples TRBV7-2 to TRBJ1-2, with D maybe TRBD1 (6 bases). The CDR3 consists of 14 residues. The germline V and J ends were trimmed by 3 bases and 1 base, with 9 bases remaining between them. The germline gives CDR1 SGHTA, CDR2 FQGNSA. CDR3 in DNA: TGTGCCAGCAGCTTCACAGGGATTAACTATGGCTACACCTTC. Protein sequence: CASSFTGINYGYTF.

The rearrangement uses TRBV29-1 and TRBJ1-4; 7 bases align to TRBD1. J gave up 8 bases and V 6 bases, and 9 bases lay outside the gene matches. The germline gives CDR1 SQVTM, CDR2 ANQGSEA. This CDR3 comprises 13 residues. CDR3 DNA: TGCAGCGTCGGACCCAGGGGGGGCGAAAAACTGTTTTTT. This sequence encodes CSVGPRGGEKLFF.